This TCR beta chain was sequenced during a study of T cells in Graves' hyperthyroidism and ophthalmopathy. There were TCR beta CDR3 regions amplified from RNA transcripts. Using the HTBI primer set, a first-round RT-PCR was run on the TCR CDR3. One entry per CDR3 protein, called by TCRdb with MiXCR from the multiplex PCR reads. This sample has about 380,000 distinct CDR3 sequences, with roughly 14% found just once. The CDR3 is made up of 14 amino acids. The germline V gene encodes CDR1 LNHNV and CDR2 YYDKDF (reference sequence). The V gene lost 1 base and the J gene lost 2 bases, with 8 bases spanning the gap. This clonotype has more than one count but fewer than ten.

Specimen: blood. This rearrangement joins TRBV15 to TRBJ1-1, with D uncertain. This receptor was taken from a young man with Graves' hyperthyroidism that later progressed to Graves' ophthalmopathy. The CDR3 DNA is TGTGCCACCAGCAGAGCATCACTAAACACTGAAGCTTTCTTT. Encoded protein: CATSRASLNTEAFF. The variable domain in full, with the rest retrieved from reference TRBV15 and TRBJ1-1, is DAMVIQNPRYQVTQFGKPVTLSCSQTLNHNVMYWYQQKSSQAPKLLFHYYDKDFNNEADTPDNFQSRRPNTSFCFLDIRSPGLGDTAMYLCATSRASLNTEAFFGQGTRLTVV.